The entry below describes one T cell receptor beta chain. Its antigen is currently unknown. This record belongs to a study of T cell responses to AZD1222 COVID-19 vaccine. Study-wide findings and caveats: Spike-spanning, vaccine-associated CD4 TCRs were dominant at 160-218 and 743-854.

The protocol was immunoSEQ multiplex PCR, while the TCRdb copy is restricted to in-frame clones and leaves out a portion. This sample has 90,000 or so clones, with about 86% found just once. The CDR3 has 14 amino acids. CDR1 and CDR2 from the germline V gene are SGDLS and YYNGEE. V gave up 6 bases and J gave up 6 bases; unmatched junction bases: 5. The receptor comes from an adult in good health. The specimen was peripheral blood, collected on day 0 of AZD1222 vaccination. This chain links TRBV9 with TRBJ2-3, with TRBD2 matching 12 bases. This CDR3 is CASNRLAGADTQYF. The DNA of the CDR3 is TGTGCCAGCAATCGACTAGCGGGAGCCGATACGCAGTATTTT. The full variable domain, completed using reference TRBV9 and TRBJ2-3, is DSGVTQTPKHLITATGQRVTLRCSPRSGDLSVYWYQQSLDQGLQFLIQYYNGEERAKGNILERFSAQQFPDLHSELNLSSLELGDSALYFCASNRLAGADTQYFGPGTRLTVL.